This T cell receptor (beta chain) was documented in a study of cytomegalovirus exposure and HLA in healthy donors. Study findings and constraints: Over 150 TCR beta chains were listed as cytomegalovirus-associated. Reports described diagnosis of cytomegalovirus status by the classifier as highly specific and sensitive.

A note on this clone: Antigen unknown.

This CDR3 spans 14 amino acids. CDR1 SEHNR and CDR2 FQNEAQ come from the germline V gene (reference sequence). V was trimmed by 7 bases and J by 3 bases, leaving 16 bases between them. The table came from immunoSEQ multiplex PCR; TCRdb's copy has only in-frame clones and leaves some out. The sample lists 160,000 or so clones; just under 85% were seen once. Sequencing was done on a sample of PBMCs. The V gene is TRBV7-9, the J gene TRBJ2-7, with TRBD2 as a possible D gene (6 bases). The receptor's source is a man younger than 40 in good health and CMV-seropositive. CDR3 DNA: TGTGCCAGCAACCTCCGGGACTCGCACTACGAGCAGTACTTC. Protein product: CASNLRDSHYEQYF.